This T cell receptor beta chain was sequenced for a study of T cell changes during pregnancy in multiple sclerosis. Repertoires were generated with immunoSEQ multiplex PCR, while TCRdb's copy carries only in-frame clones and drops some. This repertoire shows more than 70,000 clones, roughly nine tenths found once; its top ten account for more than 1.5%. V was clipped by 0 bases and J by 4 bases, with 12 bases between them. This CDR3 contains 15 residues. Germline assignment: CDR1 SGHTA and CDR2 FQGTGA. This TCR was sampled from a female donor in good health, enrolled as a control in a pregnancy study. This rearrangement joins TRBV7-3 to TRBJ1-1; a possible D gene is TRBD1 (5 bases). This sample comprised peripheral blood, obtained after pregnancy. CDR3: CASSLTSQGLTEAFF. The CDR3 bases are TGTGCCAGCAGCTTAACCTCCCAGGGACTCACTGAAGCTTTCTTT.